Shown below are 17 T cell receptor beta chains from a single sample sequenced in a study of blood T cells in healthy people across ages. The authors ran a second PCR of roughly 6 to 11 cycles using a sample-barcoded 5' primer and a J-beta primer mix. TCRdb reprocessed the 5' RACE reads with MiXCR, giving one entry per CDR3 protein. The sample shows some 930,000 distinct CDR3 sequences, about 27% of them seen only once. The data were also submitted as part of a second study, on T cells of mothers and their children.

The sample comprised blood. All receptors come from a woman aged 40 to 50 in good health.

Regarding this clonotype: A read error may explain this, as a much larger clone is one base away. This chain links TRBV5-1 with TRBJ2-1; TRBD2 matches at 12 bases. The J call could be wrong; TRBJ2-7 is a better fit for the DNA end. Germline CDR1 SGHRS, CDR2 YFSETQ. This CDR3 comprises 16 residues. The CDR3 sequence is CASSERTSGAGNEQYF. The CDR3 DNA reads as TGCGCCAGCAGCGAAAGGACTAGCGGGGCGGGCAATGAGCAGTACTTC.

The chain is built from TRBV5-1 and TRBJ2-2; maybe TRBD1 (7 bases). The CDR3 is 14 residues long. V gave up 2 bases and J gave up 3 bases, with 8 bases separating them. The V gene's germline CDR1 is SGHRS and CDR2 YFSETQ. The CDR3 DNA follows: TGCGCCAGCAGCTTCAGGGGGGACACCGGGGAGCTGTTTTTT. It specifies CASSFRGDTGELFF.

This clonotype was seen at least ten times. The chain uses TRBV4-3 and TRBJ2-7; 10 bases agree with TRBD2. The germline CDR1 and CDR2 sequences are LGHNA and YSLEER. The CDR3 consists of 17 residues. J was trimmed by 3 bases and V by 3 bases; bases with no gene match: 11. The CDR3 reads CASSQSVFSGGIYEQYF. The DNA of the CDR3 is TGCGCCAGCAGCCAGTCCGTGTTTAGCGGGGGGATCTACGAGCAGTACTTC.

Comment on this clonotype: Germline is not matched at one junction end, which may reflect a read error. In DNA, the CDR3 is TGTGCTAGCAGCCCTTCGGCGCTAGCGGGATTAAATGAGCAGTTCTTC. Translated, it gives CASSPSALAGLNEQFF. This chain joins TRBV7-7 and TRBJ2-1, with 9 nucleotides matching TRBD2. This CDR3 spans 16 amino acids. Germline loops: CDR1 SSHAT, CDR2 FNYEAQ (reference sequence). The whole variable domain, filled in from reference TRBV7-7 and TRBJ2-1, reads GAGVSQSPRYKVTKRGQDVTLRCDPISSHATLYWYQQALGQGPEFLTYFNYEAQPDKSGLPSDRFSAERPEGSISTLTIQRTEQRDSAMYRCASSPSALAGLNEQFFGPGTRLTVL.

This clonotype was counted only a few times. V gene TRBV7-2 combines with J gene TRBJ2-5, with TRBD1 matching over 11 bases. The CDR3 consists of 15 residues. The V and J ends lost 5 bases and 5 bases, in that order; junction bases with no gene match: 7. Germline lookup yields CDR1 SGHTA and CDR2 FQGNSA. The CDR3 region has the DNA TGTGCCAGCAGCATAGGACAGGGGGCCGGGGAGACCCAGTACTTC. It is translated as CASSIGQGAGETQYF.

This clonotype has a count of ten or more. The chain recombines TRBV7-2 with TRBJ2-7; the D call may be TRBD1 or TRBD2 (5 bases each). The V gene lost 1 base and the J gene lost 0 bases, with 13 bases spanning the gap. Germline V gene sequence: CDR1 SGHTA, CDR2 FQGNSA. The CDR3 consists of 16 residues. CDR3 in amino acids: CASSLDGTYFSYEQYF. The CDR3 nucleotides are TGTGCCAGCAGCTTAGACGGGACGTATTTCTCCTACGAGCAGTACTTC.

This clonotype appeared many times. At one end, the junction sequence differs from germline, possibly due to a read error. The chain joins TRBV12-3 or TRBV12-4 to TRBJ2-7; 8 bases agree with TRBD1. The CDR3 sequence is 15 residues long. The chain's CDR3 is CASSLATGGKDEQYF. The CDR3 bases are TGTGCCAGCAGTCTAGCTACAGGGGGAAAAGACGAGCAGTACTTC.

V gene TRBV2 combines with J gene TRBJ2-2, with D perhaps matching TRBD1 (6 bases). Trimming removed 0 bases at V and 4 bases at J, with 12 bases between. Germline CDR1 reads SNHLY; CDR2 reads FYNNEI. The CDR3 totals 16 residues. The CDR3 reads CASSEAWGRLTGELFF. CDR3 nucleotide sequence: TGTGCCAGCAGTGAAGCCTGGGGGCGACTCACCGGGGAGCTGTTTTTT. Drawing the rest from reference TRBV2 and TRBJ2-2, the complete variable domain is EPEVTQTPSHQVTQMGQEVILRCVPISNHLYFYWYRQILGQKVEFLVSFYNNEISEKSEIFDDQFSVERPDGSNFTLKIRSTKLEDSAMYFCASSEAWGRLTGELFFGEGSRLTVL.

Remarks on this clonotype: This may be a read error: a much more frequent sequence differs by one nucleotide. The CDR3 nucleotides read TGCAGTGCCGCGAGTGGTACGCAGTATTTT. This codes for CSAASGTQYF. The V and J genes are TRBV20-1 and TRBJ2-3; D gene unclear. The germline CDR1 and CDR2 sequences are DFQATT and SNEGSKA (reference sequence). Deletions cut 6 bases from V and 8 bases from J, with 9 bases between. The CDR3 length is 10 residues.

J is TRBJ2-1 and V is TRBV2, with TRBD2 matching 12 bases. CDR1 is SNHLY and CDR2 is FYNNEI in the germline V gene. The CDR3 length is 17 residues. After removal of 6 bases from V and 4 bases from J, the junction contained 10 bases not matched to a gene. CDR3: CASRRTSGALIYNEQFF. Written as DNA, the CDR3 is TGTGCCAGCAGGCGGACTAGCGGGGCCCTAATATACAATGAGCAGTTCTTC.

The V gene is TRBV25-1, the J gene TRBJ1-5, with D perhaps matching TRBD1 (6 bases). The CDR3 runs 16 residues. Germline lookup yields CDR1 MGHDK and CDR2 SYGVNS. Trimming shortened V by 3 bases and J by 7 bases, and 19 bases separated the two germline ends. The CDR3 region has the DNA TGTGCCAGCAGTGACAGTCAACAGGGTGCAGGGCAGCCCCAGCATTTT. Its protein is CASSDSQQGAGQPQHF.

This clonotype was detected only a few times. The chain uses TRBV5-1 and TRBJ1-1, with D perhaps matching TRBD1 (5 bases). Trimming shortened V by 6 bases and J by 4 bases, and 19 bases separated the two germline ends. The CDR3 sequence is 15 residues long. The germline V gene encodes CDR1 SGHRS and CDR2 YFSETQ. The CDR3 sequence is CASIAYGAGSTEAFF. CDR3 DNA sequence: TGCGCCAGCATCGCGTATGGGGCAGGGTCCACTGAAGCTTTCTTT.

This clonotype was found many times. The chain joins TRBV10-3 to TRBJ2-7; TRBD2 is a possible D gene (6 bases). V dropped 0 bases and J dropped 4 bases, with 10 bases sitting between them. CDR1 ENHRY and CDR2 SYGVKD come from the germline V gene. The CDR3 has 14 residues. CDR3 coding DNA: TGTGCCATCAGTGAGTCTGGAGGGCCTTACGAGCAGTACTTC. Its translation: CAISESGGPYEQYF.

This clonotype has only a few counts. The chain recombines TRBV4-1 with TRBJ2-1, with D possibly being TRBD2 (6 bases). The CDR3 runs to 14 residues. V lost 4 bases to trimming and J lost 3 bases, with 10 bases between them. CDR1 is MGHRA and CDR2 is YSYEKL in the germline V gene. The CDR3 sequence: CASSPRTNYNEQFF. The CDR3 DNA sequence: TGCGCCAGCAGCCCTCGGACTAACTACAATGAGCAGTTCTTC.

The genes are TRBV27 and TRBJ2-1; 9 bases line up with TRBD1. The CDR3 runs to 12 residues. After removal of 6 bases from V and 12 bases from J, the junction contained 6 bases not matched to a gene. The germline V gene has CDR1 MNHEY and CDR2 SMNVEV (reference sequence). In DNA, the CDR3 is TGTGCCAGCAGGCCCACAGGGGGCTCGCAGTTCTTC. The encoded protein is CASRPTGGSQFF.

The chain carries TRBV28 and TRBJ2-5; TRBD1 is a possible D gene (6 bases). Per germline, CDR1 MDHEN and CDR2 SYDVKM. With 6 bases removed from V and 4 bases from J, the gap between germline ends came to 12 bases. The CDR3 is made up of 13 amino acids. The CDR3 DNA reads TGTGCCAGCAGACGCACAGGGATAGAGACCCAGTACTTC. It translates to CASRRTGIETQYF.

This clonotype was counted a few times. This chain connects TRBV14 to TRBJ2-1; TRBD2 matches at 11 bases. Germline CDR1 reads SGHDN; CDR2 reads FVKESK. This CDR3 region has 17 residues. The junction had 7 bases not matched to a gene; V was cut back by 2 bases and J by 4 bases. CDR3 region: CASSQRTTSGGYNEQFF. The CDR3 bases are TGTGCCAGCAGCCAACGAACTACTAGCGGGGGATACAATGAGCAGTTCTTC.